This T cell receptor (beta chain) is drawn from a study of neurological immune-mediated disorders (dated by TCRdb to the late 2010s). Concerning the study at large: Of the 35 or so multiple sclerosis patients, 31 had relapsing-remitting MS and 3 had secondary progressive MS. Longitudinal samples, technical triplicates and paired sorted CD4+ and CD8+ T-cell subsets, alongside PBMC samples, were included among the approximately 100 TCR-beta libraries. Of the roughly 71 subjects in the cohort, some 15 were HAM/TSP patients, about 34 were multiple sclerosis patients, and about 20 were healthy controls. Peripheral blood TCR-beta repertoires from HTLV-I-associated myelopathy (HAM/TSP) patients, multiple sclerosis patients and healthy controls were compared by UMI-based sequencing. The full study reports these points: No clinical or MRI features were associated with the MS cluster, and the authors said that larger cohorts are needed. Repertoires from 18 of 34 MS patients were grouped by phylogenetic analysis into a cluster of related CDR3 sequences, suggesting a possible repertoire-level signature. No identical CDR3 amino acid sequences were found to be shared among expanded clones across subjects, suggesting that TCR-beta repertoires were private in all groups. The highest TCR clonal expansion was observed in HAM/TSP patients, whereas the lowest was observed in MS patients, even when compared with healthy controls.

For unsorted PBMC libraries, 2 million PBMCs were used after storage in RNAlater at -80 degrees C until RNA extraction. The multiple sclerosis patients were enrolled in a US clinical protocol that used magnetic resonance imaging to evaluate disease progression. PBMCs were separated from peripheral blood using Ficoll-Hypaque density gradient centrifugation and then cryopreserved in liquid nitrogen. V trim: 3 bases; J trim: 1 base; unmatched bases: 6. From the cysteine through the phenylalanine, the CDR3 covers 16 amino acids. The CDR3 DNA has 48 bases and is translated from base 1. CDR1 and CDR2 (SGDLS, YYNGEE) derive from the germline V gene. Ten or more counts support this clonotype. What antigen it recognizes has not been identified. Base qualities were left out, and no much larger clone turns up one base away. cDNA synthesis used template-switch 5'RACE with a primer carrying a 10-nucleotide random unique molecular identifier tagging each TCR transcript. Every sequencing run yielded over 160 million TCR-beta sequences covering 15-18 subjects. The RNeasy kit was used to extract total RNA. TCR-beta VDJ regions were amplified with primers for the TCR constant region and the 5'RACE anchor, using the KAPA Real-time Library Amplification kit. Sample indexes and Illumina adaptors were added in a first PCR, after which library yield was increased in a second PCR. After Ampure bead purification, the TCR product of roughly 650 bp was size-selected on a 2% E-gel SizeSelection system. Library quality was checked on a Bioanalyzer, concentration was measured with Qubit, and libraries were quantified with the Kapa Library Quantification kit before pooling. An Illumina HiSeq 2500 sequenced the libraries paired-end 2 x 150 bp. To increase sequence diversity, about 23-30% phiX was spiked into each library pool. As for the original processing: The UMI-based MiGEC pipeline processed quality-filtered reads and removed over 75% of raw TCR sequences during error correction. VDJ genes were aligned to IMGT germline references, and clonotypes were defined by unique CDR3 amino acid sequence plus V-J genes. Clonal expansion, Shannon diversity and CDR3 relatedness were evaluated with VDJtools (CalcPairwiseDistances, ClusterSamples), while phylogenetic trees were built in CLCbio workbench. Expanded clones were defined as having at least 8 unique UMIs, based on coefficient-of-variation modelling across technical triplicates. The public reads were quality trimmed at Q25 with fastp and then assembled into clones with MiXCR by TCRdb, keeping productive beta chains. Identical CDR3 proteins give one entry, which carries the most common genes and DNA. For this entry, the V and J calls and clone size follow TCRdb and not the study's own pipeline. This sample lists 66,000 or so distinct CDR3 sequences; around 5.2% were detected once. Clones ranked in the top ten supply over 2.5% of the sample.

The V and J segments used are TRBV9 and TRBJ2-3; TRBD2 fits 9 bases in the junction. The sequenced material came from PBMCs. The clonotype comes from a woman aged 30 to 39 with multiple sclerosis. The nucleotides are TGTGCCAGCAGCGCTGGGCCTAGCGGGGGCACAGATACGCAGTATTTT. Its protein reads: CASSAGPSGGTDTQYF. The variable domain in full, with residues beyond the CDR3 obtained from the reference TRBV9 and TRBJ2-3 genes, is DSGVTQTPKHLITATGQRVTLRCSPRSGDLSVYWYQQSLDQGLQFLIQYYNGEERAKGNILERFSAQQFPDLHSELNLSSLELGDSALYFCASSAGPSGGTDTQYFGPGTRLTVL.